Listed below are T cell receptor beta chains from one sample, sequenced in a study of T cells in Graves' hyperthyroidism and ophthalmopathy. From the multiplex PCR reads, TCRdb called clonotypes with MiXCR, one entry per CDR3 protein. The data contain about 720,000 distinct CDR3 sequences, around 19% of them singletons. Input material: blood. These receptors were obtained from a woman aged 45-59 years with Graves' hyperthyroidism that later progressed to Graves' ophthalmopathy. CDR3s include the opening cysteine and the closing phenylalanine or tryptophan. A D gene is named only where the DNA matches it firmly. Clone size is stated in some rows and not others, as once, few, many or a class when expanded.

d_call j_call clone_size v_call cdr3_nt cdr3_aa
TRBD2 TRBJ2-5 many TRBV30 TGTGCCTGTGGGGGGGGGGAGACCCAGTACTTC CACGGGETQYF
TRBD1 TRBJ1-2 few TRBV20-1 TGCAGTGCCCCCGGGACAGGGGGTAACTATGGCTACACCTTC CSAPGTGGNYGYTF
TRBD1 TRBJ1-1 few TRBV14 TGTGCCAGCAGCCAAGCTATGACAGGGGTGGGGGCTTTCTTT CASSQAMTGVGAFF
TRBD1 TRBJ2-3 few TRBV14 TGTGCCAGCAGCCCCACAGGGGGCTCAGATACGCAGTATTTT CASSPTGGSDTQYF
TRBD1 TRBJ2-3 many TRBV5-1 TGCGCCAGCAGCTTGCAACCGGGACAGGTACCAGATACGCAGTATTTT CASSLQPGQVPDTQYF
TRBD2 TRBJ2-1 many TRBV5-1 TGCGCCAGCAGCGGACTAGCGGGGGGCAATGAGCAGTTCTTC CASSGLAGGNEQFF
TRBD1 TRBJ1-6 NA TRBV7-3 TGTGCCAGCAGCCCAGGACCGGACAGGGGGCTTGAGTCACCCCTCCACTTT CASSPGPDRGLESPLHF
NA TRBJ1-6 NA TRBV7-9 TGTGCCAGCAGCTTAGCCGACAGGCCCCGGGGAGATTCACCCCTCCACTTT CASSLADRPRGDSPLHF
TRBD2 TRBJ2-1 few TRBV9 TGTGCCAGCAGCGTAGCCAGGACTAGTATCGATGAGCAGTTCTTC CASSVARTSIDEQFF
NA TRBJ1-6 many TRBV28 TGTGCCAGCAGTTTATCCTTCAGGGATTCACCCCTCCACTTT CASSLSFRDSPLHF
NA TRBJ2-3 many TRBV2 TGTGCCAGCAGTGAAGGGACAGAAACAGATACGCAGTATTTT CASSEGTETDTQYF
NA TRBJ1-1 many TRBV18 TGTGCCAGCTCACCACGTCTTGCTTCGAACACTGAAGCTTTCTTT CASSPRLASNTEAFF
NA TRBJ2-1 NA TRBV7-9 TGTGCCAGCAGCTTACTCCAGGGTGGGGACAATGAGCAGTTCTTC CASSLLQGGDNEQFF
TRBD1 TRBJ2-4 NA TRBV3-1 TGTGCCAGCAGCCGAGGGGTGGGGACAGGGATGGACATTCAGTACTTC CASSRGVGTGMDIQYF
TRBD1 TRBJ1-4 few TRBV4-1 TGCGCCAGCACCTCCTACAGGGGGCCTGAAAAACTGTTTTTT CASTSYRGPEKLFF
NA TRBJ2-7 NA TRBV5-6 TGTGCCAGCAGCCCCGTCGGCGGGTCCTACGAGCAGTACTTC CASSPVGGSYEQYF
NA TRBJ1-4 few TRBV2 TGTGCCAGCAAGACACAGCCTGCAACTAATGAAAAACTGTTTTTT CASKTQPATNEKLFF
NA TRBJ1-1 few TRBV29-1 TGCAGCGTTGAAGATGAGAACACTGAAGCTTTCTTT CSVEDENTEAFF
NA TRBJ1-3 NA TRBV7-6 TGTGCCAGCAGCCCGGGATCCAATCCTGGAAACACCATATATTTT CASSPGSNPGNTIYF
NA TRBJ2-7 few TRBV5-1 TGCGCCAGCAGCTTGGTTGTAGGGGGCTACGAGCAGTACTTC CASSLVVGGYEQYF
TRBD2 TRBJ2-3 many TRBV2 TGTGTCAGCAGTGATCAGGCGGGGGGCTTCACAGATACGCAGTATTTT CVSSDQAGGFTDTQYF
NA TRBJ1-2 few TRBV12-3/TRBV12-4 TGTGCCAGCAGGCGGGCAGGGATTAACTATGGCTACACCTTC CASRRAGINYGYTF
TRBD1 TRBJ1-6 many TRBV6-1 TGTGCCAGCAGTTGGACAGGGAAAGAAAATTCACCCCTCCACTTT CASSWTGKENSPLHF
NA TRBJ1-2 few TRBV9 TGTGCCAGCAGCGTGCAGACAGGTCGGCGGGGCTACACCTTC CASSVQTGRRGYTF
NA TRBJ2-2 many TRBV2 TGTGCCAGCAGTGATGAGGTAGCCAGCACCGGGGAGCTGTTTTTT CASSDEVASTGELFF
NA TRBJ1-2 few TRBV6-1 TGTGCCAGCACCACGAACGGTCAGGGCACTCTTTCTAACTATGGCTACACCTTC CASTTNGQGTLSNYGYTF
TRBD1 TRBJ2-5 NA TRBV10-3 TGTGCCATCAGGGGGACAGAAGAGACCCAGTACTTC CAIRGTEETQYF
NA TRBJ1-1 NA TRBV28 TGTGCCAGCAGTTTATCCCGGCAGGGCGGCACTGAAGCTTTCTTT CASSLSRQGGTEAFF
NA TRBJ2-1 few TRBV19 TGTGCCAGTAGTATTGGAGCCTCCTACAATGAGCAGTTCTTC CASSIGASYNEQFF
NA TRBJ1-2 NA TRBV7-8 TGTGCCAGCAGCATCTGTGGGGGCGGCTATGGCTACACCTTC CASSICGGGYGYTF
NA TRBJ1-1 few TRBV6-1 TGTGCCAGCAGTTCCACCCCGGCGGCGAACACTGAAGCTTTCTTT CASSSTPAANTEAFF
NA TRBJ1-4 NA TRBV6-1 TGTGCCACCACCGACCGGGGAGAAACTAATGAAAAACTGTTTTTT CATTDRGETNEKLFF
NA TRBJ1-5 NA TRBV4-2 TGTGCCAGCAGCCAAGACCTCGGGACCGGCTATCAGCCCCAGCATTTT CASSQDLGTGYQPQHF
NA TRBJ1-2 NA TRBV27 TGTGCCAGCAGTTTTACTGGGGCCCTCTATGGCTACACCTTC CASSFTGALYGYTF
NA TRBJ1-1 NA TRBV19 TGTGCCAGTAGTATACTGGGTATGAACACTGAAGCTTTCTTT CASSILGMNTEAFF
NA TRBJ2-5 NA TRBV11-2 TGTGCCAGCAGCTTAGATCGTCGGAAGCCTGAAGACCAAGAGACCCAGTACTTC CASSLDRRKPEDQETQYF
NA TRBJ1-5 many TRBV19 TGTGCCAGCCAGGACGGGGCCTCAGGCAATCAGCCCCAGCATTTT CASQDGASGNQPQHF